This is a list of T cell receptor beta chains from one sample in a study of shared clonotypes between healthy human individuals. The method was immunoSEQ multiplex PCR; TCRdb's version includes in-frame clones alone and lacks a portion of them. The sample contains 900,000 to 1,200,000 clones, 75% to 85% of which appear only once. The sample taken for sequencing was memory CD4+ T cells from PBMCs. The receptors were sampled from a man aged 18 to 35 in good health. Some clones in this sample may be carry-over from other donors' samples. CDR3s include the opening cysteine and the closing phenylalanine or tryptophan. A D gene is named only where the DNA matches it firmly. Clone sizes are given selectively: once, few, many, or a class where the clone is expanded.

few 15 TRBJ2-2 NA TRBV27 CASSFDSANTGELFF TGTGCCAGCAGTTTTGATAGCGCGAACACCGGGGAGCTGTTTTTT
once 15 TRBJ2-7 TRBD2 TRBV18 CASSSTSGDTYEQYF TGTGCCAGCTCATCAACTAGCGGGGATACCTACGAGCAGTACTTC
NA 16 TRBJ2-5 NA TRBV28 CASSLRGAGREETQYF TGTGCCAGCAGTCTCAGGGGAGCGGGAAGGGAAGAGACCCAGTACTTC
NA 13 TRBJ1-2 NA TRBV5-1 CASSLTGSYGYTF TGCGCCAGCAGTCTTACAGGGTCCTATGGCTACACCTTC
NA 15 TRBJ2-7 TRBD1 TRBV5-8 CASSLSGQGIYEQYF TGTGCCAGCAGCTTATCCGGACAGGGAATCTACGAGCAGTACTTC
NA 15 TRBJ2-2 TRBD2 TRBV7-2 CASSFTSGSTGELFF TGTGCCAGCAGCTTTACTAGCGGGAGCACCGGGGAGCTGTTTTTT
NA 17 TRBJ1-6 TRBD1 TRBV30 CAWSQVAGGLWNSPLHF TGTGCCTGGAGCCAAGTGGCAGGGGGCCTATGGAATTCACCCCTCCACTTT
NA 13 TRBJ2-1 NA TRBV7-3 CASSPANRNEQFF TGTGCCAGCAGCCCAGCAAACCGCAATGAGCAGTTCTTC
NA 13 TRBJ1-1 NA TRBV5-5 CASSLIGSAEAFF TGTGCCAGCAGCTTGATAGGGAGCGCTGAAGCTTTCTTT
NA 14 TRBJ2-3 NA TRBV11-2 CASSLEVGADKQYF TGTGCCAGCAGCTTAGAGGTGGGCGCAGATAAGCAGTATTTT
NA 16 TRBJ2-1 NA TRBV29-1 CSVQFTGTSGDNEQFF TGCAGCGTACAATTTACCGGGACATCGGGGGACAATGAGCAGTTCTTC
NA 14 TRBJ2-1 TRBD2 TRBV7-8 CASSLREGLGEQFF TGTGCCAGCAGCTTACGGGAGGGCCTCGGTGAGCAGTTCTTC
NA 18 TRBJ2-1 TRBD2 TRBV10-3 CAISPGLAGGGTYNEQFF TGTGCCATCAGTCCGGGACTAGCGGGAGGGGGCACCTACAATGAGCAGTTCTTC
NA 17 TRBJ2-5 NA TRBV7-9 CASSLILFAYAGATQYF TGTGCCAGCAGCTTAATCTTATTTGCTTACGCCGGAGCGACCCAGTACTTC
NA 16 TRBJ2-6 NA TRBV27 CASRPNRASGANVLTF TGTGCCAGCAGACCCAACAGGGCGTCTGGGGCCAACGTCCTGACTTTC
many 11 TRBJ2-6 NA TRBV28 CASSSHYVLTF TGTGCCAGCAGTTCTCATTACGTCCTGACTTTC
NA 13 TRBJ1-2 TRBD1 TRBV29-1 CSATQGTNYGYTF TGCAGCGCCACACAGGGGACAAACTATGGCTACACCTTC
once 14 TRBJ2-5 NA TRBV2 CASSERTGQETQYF TGTGCCAGCAGTGAAAGAACAGGCCAAGAGACCCAGTACTTC
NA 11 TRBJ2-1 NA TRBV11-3 CASSRGNEQFF TGTGCCAGCAGCAGGGGCAATGAGCAGTTCTTC
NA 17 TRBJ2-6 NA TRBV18 CASSLGGPYSGANVLTF TGTGCCAGCTCACTTGGCGGACCCTACTCTGGGGCCAACGTCCTGACTTTC
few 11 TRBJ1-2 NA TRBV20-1 CSARDVYGYTF TGCAGTGCTAGAGATGTCTATGGCTACACCTTC
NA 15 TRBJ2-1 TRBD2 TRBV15 CATSGTGTSHNEQFF TGTGCCACCAGCGGAACCGGGACTAGTCATAATGAGCAGTTCTTC
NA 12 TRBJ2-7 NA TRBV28 CASSIREREQYF TGTGCCAGCAGTATCCGGGAGCGGGAGCAGTACTTC
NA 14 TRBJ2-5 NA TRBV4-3 CASSQLGQRGTQYF TGCGCCAGCAGCCAACTTGGACAGCGGGGGACCCAGTACTTC
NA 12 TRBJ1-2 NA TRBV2 CASSADRDAANF TGTGCCAGCAGTGCAGATAGAGACGCGGCGAACTTC
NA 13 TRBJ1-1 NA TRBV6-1 CASRPTGNTEAFF TGTGCCAGCAGACCGACAGGGAACACTGAAGCTTTCTTT
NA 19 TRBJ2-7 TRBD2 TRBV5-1 CASSPAWSSGRRVGREQYF TGCGCCAGCAGCCCGGCCTGGTCTAGCGGGAGAAGAGTGGGGAGAGAGCAGTACTTC
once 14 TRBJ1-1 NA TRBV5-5 CASSRGRENTEAFF TGTGCCAGCAGCCGGGGACGAGAGAACACTGAAGCTTTCTTT
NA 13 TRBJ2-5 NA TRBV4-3 CASSYSRGETQYF TGCGCCAGCAGCTATTCCAGGGGAGAGACCCAGTACTTC
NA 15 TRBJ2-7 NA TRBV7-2 CASSLGGGTVHEQYF TGTGCCAGCAGCTTAGGGGGAGGGACAGTTCACGAGCAGTACTTC
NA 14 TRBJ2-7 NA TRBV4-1 CASSLTDPAYEQYF TGCGCCAGCAGCCTCACCGACCCAGCCTACGAGCAGTACTTC
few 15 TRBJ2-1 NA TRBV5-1 CASHGDGSSYNEQFF TGCGCCAGCCATGGGGACGGGAGCTCCTACAATGAGCAGTTCTTC
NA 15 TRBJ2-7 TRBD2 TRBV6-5 CASSPLAGGHNEQYF TGTGCCAGCAGCCCCCTAGCGGGAGGTCACAACGAGCAGTACTTC
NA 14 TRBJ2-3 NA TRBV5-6 CASSLIGRSDTQYF TGTGCCAGCAGCCTGATCGGCCGGTCAGATACGCAGTATTTT
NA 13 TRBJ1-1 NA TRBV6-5 CASSYSKNTEAFF TGTGCCAGCAGTTACTCGAAGAACACTGAAGCTTTCTTT
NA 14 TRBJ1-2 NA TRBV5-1 CASSSVGANYGYTF TGCGCCAGCAGCAGCGTAGGAGCTAACTATGGCTACACCTTC
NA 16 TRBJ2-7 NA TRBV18 CASSLGPIATSYEQYF TGTGCCAGCTCACTAGGGCCCATAGCGACAAGCTACGAGCAGTACTTC
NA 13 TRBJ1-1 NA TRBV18 CASSPPRDTEAFF TGTGCCAGCTCACCACCCCGGGACACTGAAGCTTTCTTT
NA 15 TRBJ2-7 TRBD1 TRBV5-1 CASSDAPGQGTEQYF TGCGCCAGCAGTGATGCTCCGGGACAGGGGACCGAGCAGTACTTC
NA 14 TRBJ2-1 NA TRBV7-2 CASSRNSGYNEQFF TGTGCCAGCAGCCGAAACTCAGGGTACAATGAGCAGTTCTTC
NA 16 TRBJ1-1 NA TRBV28 CASSLGGAGLNTEAFF TGTGCCAGCAGTTTAGGTGGGGCTGGTTTGAACACTGAAGCTTTCTTT
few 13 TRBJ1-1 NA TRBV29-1 CSVETLMNTEAFF TGCAGCGTTGAGACCTTAATGAACACTGAAGCTTTCTTT